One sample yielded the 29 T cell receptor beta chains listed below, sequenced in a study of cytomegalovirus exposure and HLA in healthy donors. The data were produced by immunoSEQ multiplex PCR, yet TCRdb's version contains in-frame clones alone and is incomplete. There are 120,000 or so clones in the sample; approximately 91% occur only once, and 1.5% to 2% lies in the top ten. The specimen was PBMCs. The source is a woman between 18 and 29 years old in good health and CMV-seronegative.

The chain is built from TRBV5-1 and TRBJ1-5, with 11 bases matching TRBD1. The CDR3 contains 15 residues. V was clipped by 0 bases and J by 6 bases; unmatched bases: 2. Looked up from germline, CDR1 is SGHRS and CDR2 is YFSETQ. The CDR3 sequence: CASSLGTGGSQPQHF. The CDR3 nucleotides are TGCGCCAGCAGCTTGGGGACAGGGGGCTCTCAGCCCCAGCATTTT.

The CDR3 loop reads CASSLGAQLDSYNEQFF. Written as DNA, the CDR3 is TGTGCCAGCAGCTTAGGGGCTCAACTAGACTCCTACAATGAGCAGTTCTTC. The gene calls are TRBV11-3 and TRBJ2-1; weak D call: TRBD2 (5 bases). In germline, CDR1 is SGHNT, CDR2 YENEEA. This CDR3 has 17 residues. V was clipped by 1 base and J by 0 bases, with 13 bases between them. The variable domain in full, with the rest retrieved from reference TRBV11-3 and TRBJ2-1, is EAGVVQSPRYKIIEKKQPVAFWCNPISGHNTLYWYLQNLGQGPELLIRYENEEAVDDSQLPKDRFSAERLKGVDSTLKIQPAELGDSAVYLCASSLGAQLDSYNEQFFGPGTRLTVL.

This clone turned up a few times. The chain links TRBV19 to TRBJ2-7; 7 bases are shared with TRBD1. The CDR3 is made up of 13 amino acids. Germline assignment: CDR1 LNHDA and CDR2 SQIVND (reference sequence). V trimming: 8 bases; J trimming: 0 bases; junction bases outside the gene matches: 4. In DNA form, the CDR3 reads TGTGCCAGTTCGGACAGGATCTCCTACGAGCAGTACTTC. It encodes CASSDRISYEQYF.

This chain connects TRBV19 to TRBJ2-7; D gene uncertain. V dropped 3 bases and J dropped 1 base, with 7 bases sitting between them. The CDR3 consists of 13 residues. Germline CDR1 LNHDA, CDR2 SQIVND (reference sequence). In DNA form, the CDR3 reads TGTGCCAGTAGTATCGAGTCATCCTACGAGCAGTACTTC. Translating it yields CASSIESSYEQYF.

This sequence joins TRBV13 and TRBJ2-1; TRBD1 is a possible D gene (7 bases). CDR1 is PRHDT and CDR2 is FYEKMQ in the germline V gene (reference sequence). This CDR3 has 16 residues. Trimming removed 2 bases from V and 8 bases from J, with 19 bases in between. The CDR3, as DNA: TGTGCCAGCAGCTTACTCACCAGACGCAGGGGGGATGAGCAGTTCTTC. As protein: CASSLLTRRRGDEQFF.

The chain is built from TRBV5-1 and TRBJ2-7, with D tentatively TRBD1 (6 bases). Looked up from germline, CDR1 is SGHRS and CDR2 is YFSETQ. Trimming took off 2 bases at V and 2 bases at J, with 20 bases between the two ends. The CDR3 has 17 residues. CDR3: CASSLARAGQLTYEQYF. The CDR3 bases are TGCGCCAGCAGCTTAGCCCGAGCAGGACAGTTGACCTACGAGCAGTACTTC.

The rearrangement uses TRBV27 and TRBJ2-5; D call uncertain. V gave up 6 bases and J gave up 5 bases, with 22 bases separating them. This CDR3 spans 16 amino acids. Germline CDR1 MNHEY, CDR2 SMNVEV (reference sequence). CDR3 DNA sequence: TGTGCCAGCAGGGCTATTGGGTACGCGGTGGCTGAGACCCAGTACTTC. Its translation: CASRAIGYAVAETQYF.

The CDR3 reads CASSRDRLEAFF. The CDR3 DNA is TGTGCCAGCAGTCGGGACAGACTTGAAGCTTTCTTT. The chain links TRBV6-5 to TRBJ1-1; 7 bases are shared with TRBD1. Germline lookup yields CDR1 MNHEY and CDR2 SVGAGI. The CDR3 runs to 12 residues. V was pared by 5 bases and J by 7 bases, with 4 bases of the junction left unmatched.

For the CDR3, the DNA is TGTGCCAGCAGCATACTACGGAGGGCGGGCACCGGGGAGCTGTTTTTT. Its protein product is CASSILRRAGTGELFF. The rearrangement joins TRBV7-2 to TRBJ2-2, with D maybe TRBD2 (6 bases). Trimming cost V 5 bases and J 4 bases, with 17 bases left between them. From germline, CDR1 is SGHTA and CDR2 FQGNSA. The CDR3 loop spans 16 amino acids. The entire variable domain, with the rest obtained from reference TRBV7-2 and TRBJ2-2, is as follows: GAGVSQSPSNKVTEKGKDVELRCDPISGHTALYWYRQSLGQGLEFLIYFQGNSAPDKSGLPSDRFSAERTGGSVSTLTIQRTQQEDSAVYLCASSILRRAGTGELFFGEGSRLTVL.

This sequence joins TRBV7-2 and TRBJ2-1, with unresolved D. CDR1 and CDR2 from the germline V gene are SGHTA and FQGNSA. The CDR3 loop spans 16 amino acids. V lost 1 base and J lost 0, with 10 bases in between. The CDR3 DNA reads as TGTGCCAGCAGCTTAGTCGGGTTCAGCTCCTACAATGAGCAGTTCTTC. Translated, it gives CASSLVGFSSYNEQFF. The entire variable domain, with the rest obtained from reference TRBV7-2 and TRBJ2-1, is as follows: GAGVSQSPSNKVTEKGKDVELRCDPISGHTALYWYRQSLGQGLEFLIYFQGNSAPDKSGLPSDRFSAERTGGSVSTLTIQRTQQEDSAVYLCASSLVGFSSYNEQFFGPGTRLTVL.

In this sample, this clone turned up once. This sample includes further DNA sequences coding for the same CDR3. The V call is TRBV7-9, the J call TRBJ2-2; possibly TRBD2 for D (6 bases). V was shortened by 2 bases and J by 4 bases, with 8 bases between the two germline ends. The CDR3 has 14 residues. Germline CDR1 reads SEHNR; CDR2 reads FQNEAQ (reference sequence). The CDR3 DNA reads TGTGCCAGCAGCTTACGGGGAGGCACCGGGGAGCTGTTTTTT. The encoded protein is CASSLRGGTGELFF.

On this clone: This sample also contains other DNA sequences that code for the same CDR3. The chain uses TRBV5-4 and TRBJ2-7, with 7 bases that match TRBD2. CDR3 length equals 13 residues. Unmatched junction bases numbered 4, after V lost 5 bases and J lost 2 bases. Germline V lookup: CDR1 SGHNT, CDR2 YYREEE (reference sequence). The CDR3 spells CASSLGTTYEQYF. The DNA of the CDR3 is TGTGCCAGCAGTCTTGGGACTACCTACGAGCAGTACTTC.

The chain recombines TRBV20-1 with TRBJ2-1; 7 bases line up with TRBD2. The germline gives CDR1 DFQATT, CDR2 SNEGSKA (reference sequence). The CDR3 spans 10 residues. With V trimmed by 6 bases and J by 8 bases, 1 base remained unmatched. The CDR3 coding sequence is TGCAGTGCCCGGGAGGATGAGCAGTTCTTC. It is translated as CSAREDEQFF.

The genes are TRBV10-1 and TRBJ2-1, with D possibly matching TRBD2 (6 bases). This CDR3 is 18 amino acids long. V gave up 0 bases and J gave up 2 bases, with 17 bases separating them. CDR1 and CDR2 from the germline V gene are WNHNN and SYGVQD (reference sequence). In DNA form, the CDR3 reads TGCGCCAGCAGTGAGTCGATTAAACTAGCCGACACCTACAATGAGCAGTTCTTC. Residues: CASSESIKLADTYNEQFF.

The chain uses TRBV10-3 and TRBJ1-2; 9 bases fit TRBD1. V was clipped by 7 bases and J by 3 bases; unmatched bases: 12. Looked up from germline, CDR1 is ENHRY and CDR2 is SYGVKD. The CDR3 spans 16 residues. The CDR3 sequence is CAITRDREERDYGYTF. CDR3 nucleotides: TGTGCCATCACCCGGGACAGGGAGGAGCGGGACTATGGCTACACCTTC.

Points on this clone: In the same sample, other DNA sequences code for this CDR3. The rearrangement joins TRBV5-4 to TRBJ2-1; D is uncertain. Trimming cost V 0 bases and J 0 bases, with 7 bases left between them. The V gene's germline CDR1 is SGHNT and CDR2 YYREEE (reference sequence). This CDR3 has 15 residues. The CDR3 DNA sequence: TGTGCCAGCAGCTTGGACTCGGGCTCCTACAATGAGCAGTTCTTC. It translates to CASSLDSGSYNEQFF.

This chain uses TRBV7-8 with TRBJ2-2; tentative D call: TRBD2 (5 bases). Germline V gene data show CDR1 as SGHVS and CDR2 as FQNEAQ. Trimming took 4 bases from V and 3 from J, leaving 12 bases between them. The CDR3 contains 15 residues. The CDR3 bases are TGTGCCAGCAGCTACACGCCCGGGGACACCGGGGAGCTGTTTTTT. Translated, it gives CASSYTPGDTGELFF.

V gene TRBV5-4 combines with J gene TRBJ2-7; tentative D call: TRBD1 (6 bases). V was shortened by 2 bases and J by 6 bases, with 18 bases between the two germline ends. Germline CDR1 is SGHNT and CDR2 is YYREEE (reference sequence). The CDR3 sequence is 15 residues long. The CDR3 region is CASSFSAGTLREQYF. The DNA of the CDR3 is TGTGCCAGCAGCTTTTCGGCAGGGACATTGCGCGAGCAGTACTTC. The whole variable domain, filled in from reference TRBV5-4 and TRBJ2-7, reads ETGVTQSPTHLIKTRGQQVTLRCSSQSGHNTVSWYQQALGQGPQFIFQYYREEENGRGNFPPRFSGLQFPNYSSELNVNALELDDSALYLCASSFSAGTLREQYFGPGTRLTVT.

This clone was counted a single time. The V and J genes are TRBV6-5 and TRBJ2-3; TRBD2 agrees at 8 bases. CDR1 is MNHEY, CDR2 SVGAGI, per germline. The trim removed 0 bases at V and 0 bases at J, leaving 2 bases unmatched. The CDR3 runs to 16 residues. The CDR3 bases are TGTGCCAGCAGTTACTCGGCTAGCGGGAGCACAGATACGCAGTATTTT. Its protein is CASSYSASGSTDTQYF.

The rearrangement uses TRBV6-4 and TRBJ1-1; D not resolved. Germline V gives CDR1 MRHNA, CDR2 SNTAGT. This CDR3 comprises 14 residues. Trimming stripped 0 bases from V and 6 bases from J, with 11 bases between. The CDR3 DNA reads TGTGCCAGCAGTGACTCGGGCCATTCCGCTGAAGCTTTCTTT. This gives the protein CASSDSGHSAEAFF.

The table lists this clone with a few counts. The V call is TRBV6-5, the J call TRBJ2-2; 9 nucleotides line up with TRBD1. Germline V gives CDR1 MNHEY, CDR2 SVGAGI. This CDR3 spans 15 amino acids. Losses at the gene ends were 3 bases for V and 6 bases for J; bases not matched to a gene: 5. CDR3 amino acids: CASSYGQGMAGELFF. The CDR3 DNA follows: TGTGCCAGCAGTTATGGACAGGGGATGGCCGGGGAGCTGTTTTTT.

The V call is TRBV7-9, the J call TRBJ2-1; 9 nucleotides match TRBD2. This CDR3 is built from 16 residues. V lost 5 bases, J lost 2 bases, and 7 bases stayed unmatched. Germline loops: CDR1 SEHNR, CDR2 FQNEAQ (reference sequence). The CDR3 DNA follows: TGTGCCAGCAGCCCCCGGCGGGAGGGCCCCTACAATGAGCAGTTCTTC. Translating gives CASSPRREGPYNEQFF.

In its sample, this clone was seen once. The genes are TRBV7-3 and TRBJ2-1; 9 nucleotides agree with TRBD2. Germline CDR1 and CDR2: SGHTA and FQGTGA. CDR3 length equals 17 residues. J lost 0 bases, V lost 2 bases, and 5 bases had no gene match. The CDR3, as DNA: TGTGCCAGCAGCTTATCGGCTAGCGGGAACTCCTACAATGAGCAGTTCTTC. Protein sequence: CASSLSASGNSYNEQFF.

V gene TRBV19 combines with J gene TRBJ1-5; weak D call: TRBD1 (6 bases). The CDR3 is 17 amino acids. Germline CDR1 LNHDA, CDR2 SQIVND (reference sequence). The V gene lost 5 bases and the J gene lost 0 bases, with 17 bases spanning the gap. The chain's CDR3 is CASSSEGGVYSNQPQHF. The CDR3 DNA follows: TGTGCCAGTAGTTCCGAAGGGGGGGTGTATAGCAATCAGCCCCAGCATTTT. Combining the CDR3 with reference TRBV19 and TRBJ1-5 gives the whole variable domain DGGITQSPKYLFRKEGQNVTLSCEQNLNHDAMYWYRQDPGQGLRLIYYSQIVNDFQKGDIAEGYSVSREKKESFPLTVTSAQKNPTAFYLCASSSEGGVYSNQPQHFGDGTRLSIL.

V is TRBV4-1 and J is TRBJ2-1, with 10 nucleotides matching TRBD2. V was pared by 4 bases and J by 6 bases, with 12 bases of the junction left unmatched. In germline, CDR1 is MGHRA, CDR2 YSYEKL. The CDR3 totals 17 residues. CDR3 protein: CASSPSTAAGGSNEQFF. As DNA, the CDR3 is TGCGCCAGCAGCCCCAGCACGGCAGCGGGAGGGAGCAATGAGCAGTTCTTC.

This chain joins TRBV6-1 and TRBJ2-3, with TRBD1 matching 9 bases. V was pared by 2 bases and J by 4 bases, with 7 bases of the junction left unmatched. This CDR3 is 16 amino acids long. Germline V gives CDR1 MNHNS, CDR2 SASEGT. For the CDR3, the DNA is TGTGCCAGCAGTGAAAGGGACAGGGACCTCGCAGATACGCAGTATTTT. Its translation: CASSERDRDLADTQYF.

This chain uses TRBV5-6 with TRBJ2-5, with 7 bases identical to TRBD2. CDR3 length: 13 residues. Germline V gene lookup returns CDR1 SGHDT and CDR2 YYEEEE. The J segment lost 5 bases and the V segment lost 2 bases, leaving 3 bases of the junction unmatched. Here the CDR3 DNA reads TGTGCCAGCAGCTTACGGGGGGAGGAGACCCAGTACTTC. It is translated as CASSLRGEETQYF.

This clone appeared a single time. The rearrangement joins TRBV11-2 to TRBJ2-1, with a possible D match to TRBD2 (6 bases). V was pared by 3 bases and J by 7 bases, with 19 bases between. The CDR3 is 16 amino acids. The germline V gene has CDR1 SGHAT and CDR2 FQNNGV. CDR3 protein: CASSFTAGGLENEQFF. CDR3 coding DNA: TGTGCCAGCAGCTTCACAGCCGGGGGTCTTGAAAATGAGCAGTTCTTC.

The CDR3 nucleotides read TGTGCCAGTAGTATAGACATGGAGTACCAAGAGACCCAGTACTTC. The encoded protein is CASSIDMEYQETQYF. The V gene is TRBV19, the J gene TRBJ2-5; D gene ambiguous. Per the germline V gene, CDR1 is LNHDA and CDR2 is SQIVND (reference sequence). The CDR3 spans 15 residues. The V and J ends lost 0 bases and 0 bases respectively, with 8 bases between them.